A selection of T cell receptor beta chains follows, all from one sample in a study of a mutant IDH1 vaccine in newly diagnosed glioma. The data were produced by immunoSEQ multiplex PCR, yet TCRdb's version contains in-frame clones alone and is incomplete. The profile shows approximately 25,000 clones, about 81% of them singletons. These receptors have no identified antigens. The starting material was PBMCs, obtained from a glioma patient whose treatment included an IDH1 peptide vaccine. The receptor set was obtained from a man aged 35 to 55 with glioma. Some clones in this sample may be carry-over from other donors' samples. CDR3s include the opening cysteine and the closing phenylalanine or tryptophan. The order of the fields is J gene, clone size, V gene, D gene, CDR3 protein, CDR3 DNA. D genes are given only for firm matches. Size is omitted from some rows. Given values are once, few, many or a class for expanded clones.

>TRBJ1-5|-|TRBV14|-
CASSQGLQPQHF
TGTGCCAGCAGCCAAGGGTTACAGCCCCAGCATTTT
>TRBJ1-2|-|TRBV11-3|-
CASSLGDYGYTF
TGTGCCAGCAGCTTAGGCGACTATGGCTACACCTTC
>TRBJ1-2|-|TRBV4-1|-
CASSQDQGTYYGYTF
TGCGCCAGCAGCCAAGATCAGGGAACTTACTATGGCTACACCTTC
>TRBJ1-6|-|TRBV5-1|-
CASSDQRGTPLHF
TGCGCCAGCAGCGACCAAAGAGGGACACCCCTCCACTTT
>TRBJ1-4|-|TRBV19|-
CASSATGTNEKLFF
TGTGCCAGTAGCGCGACAGGAACTAATGAAAAACTGTTTTTT
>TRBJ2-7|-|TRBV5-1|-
CASSIRDGSYEQYF
TGCGCCAGCAGCATCCGGGACGGTTCCTACGAGCAGTACTTC
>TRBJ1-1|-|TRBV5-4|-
CASSDLTEAFF
TGTGCCAGCAGCGACTTGACAGAGGCTTTCTTT
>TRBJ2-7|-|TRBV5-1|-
CASSLESAGSEQYF
TGCGCCAGCAGCTTGGAGTCAGCAGGTTCCGAGCAGTACTTC
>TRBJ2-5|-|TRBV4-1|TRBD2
CASSQGVLAGSTETQYF
TGCGCCAGCAGCCAAGGGGTACTAGCGGGTTCCACGGAGACCCAGTACTTC
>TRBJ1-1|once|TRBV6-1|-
CASSEHGNTEAFF
TGTGCCAGCAGTGAACATGGGAACACTGAAGCTTTCTTT
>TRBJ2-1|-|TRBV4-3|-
CASSQDTSRNEQFF
TGCGCCAGCAGCCAAGATACGAGCCGCAATGAGCAGTTCTTC
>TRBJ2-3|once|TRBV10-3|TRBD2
CAMLAGGSGDTQYF
TGTGCCATGTTAGCGGGGGGGTCGGGAGATACGCAGTATTTT
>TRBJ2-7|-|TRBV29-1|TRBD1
CSVDRGDYEQYF
TGCAGCGTCGACAGGGGAGACTACGAGCAGTACTTC
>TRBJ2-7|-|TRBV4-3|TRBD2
CASSQGQREYQNEQYF
TGCGCCAGCAGCCAAGGCCAGCGGGAGTATCAGAACGAGCAGTACTTC
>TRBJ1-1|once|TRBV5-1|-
CASSLGAGNTEAFF
TGCGCCAGCAGCTTGGGTGCGGGCAACACTGAAGCTTTCTTT
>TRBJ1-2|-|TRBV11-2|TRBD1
CASSNMDRGYGYTF
TGTGCCAGCAGCAACATGGACAGGGGTTACGGCTACACCTTC
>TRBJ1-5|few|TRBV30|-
CAWSPGYNQPQHF
TGTGCCTGGAGTCCGGGATACAATCAGCCCCAGCATTTT
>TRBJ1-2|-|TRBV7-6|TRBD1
CASSPDRGAYGYTF
TGTGCCAGCAGCCCCGACAGGGGCGCCTATGGCTACACCTTC
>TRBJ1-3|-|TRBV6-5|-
CASSYVTRPSGNTIYF
TGTGCCAGCAGTTACGTAACACGGCCCTCTGGAAACACCATATATTTT
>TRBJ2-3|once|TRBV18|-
CASSPGASTDTQYF
TGTGCCAGCTCACCTGGCGCTAGCACAGATACGCAGTATTTT
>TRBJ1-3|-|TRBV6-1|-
CASSTGSSGNTIYF
TGTGCCAGCAGTACAGGGTCCTCTGGAAACACCATATATTTT
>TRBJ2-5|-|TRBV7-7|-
CASSVRTSQAETQYF
TGTGCTAGCAGCGTTAGAACTAGCCAGGCGGAGACCCAGTACTTC